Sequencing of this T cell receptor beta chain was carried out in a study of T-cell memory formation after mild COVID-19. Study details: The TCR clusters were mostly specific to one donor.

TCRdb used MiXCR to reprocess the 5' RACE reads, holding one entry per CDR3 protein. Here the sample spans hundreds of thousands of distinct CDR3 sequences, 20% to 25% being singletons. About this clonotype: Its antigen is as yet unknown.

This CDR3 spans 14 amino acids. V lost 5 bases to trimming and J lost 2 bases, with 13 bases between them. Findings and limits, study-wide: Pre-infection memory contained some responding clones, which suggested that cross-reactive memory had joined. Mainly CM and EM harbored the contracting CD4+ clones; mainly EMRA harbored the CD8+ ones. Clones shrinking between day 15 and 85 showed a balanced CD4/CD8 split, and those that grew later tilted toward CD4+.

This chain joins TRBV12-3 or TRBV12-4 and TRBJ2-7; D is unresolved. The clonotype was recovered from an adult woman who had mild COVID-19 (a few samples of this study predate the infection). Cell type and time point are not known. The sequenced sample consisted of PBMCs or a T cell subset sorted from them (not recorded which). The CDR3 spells CASSPLATPYEQYF. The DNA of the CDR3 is TGTGCCAGCAGTCCTTTGGCAACTCCCTACGAGCAGTACTTC.